This T cell receptor (beta chain) stems from a study of cytomegalovirus exposure and HLA in healthy donors. The germline V and J ends were trimmed by 3 bases and 3 bases, with 15 bases remaining between them. The CDR3 is 15 amino acids. The germline V gene has CDR1 SGHNT and CDR2 YYREEE (reference sequence). Assay: immunoSEQ multiplex PCR; the TCRdb copy retains only in-frame clones and omits some. Among 70,000 or so clones, approximately 94% were seen once, and the ten largest hold under 1.3%. The rearrangement links TRBV5-4 to TRBJ1-2; maybe TRBD1 (5 bases). The specimen sequenced was PBMCs. The receptor was isolated from a woman aged 18 to 35 in good health and CMV-seronegative. The CDR3 sequence is CASSSAGGAHYGYTF. The DNA of the CDR3 is TGTGCCAGCAGCTCAGCAGGCGGGGCTCACTATGGCTACACCTTC.